These 13 T cell receptor beta chains share one sample of origin, sequenced in a study of immune evolution from preneoplasia to lung adenocarcinoma. Some clones are missing from TCRdb's copy, which holds only in-frame ones; the method was immunoSEQ multiplex PCR. The sample consists of some 2,900 clones, about nine tenths of them appearing once. The specimen sequenced was FFPE invasive lung adenocarcinoma tissue. These receptors were obtained from a person between 65 and 79 years old with invasive lung adenocarcinoma.

This chain links TRBV11-3 with TRBJ2-3; TRBD2 is a possible D gene (5 bases). The CDR3 sequence is 13 residues long. V lost 5 bases and J 6 bases, leaving 12 bases between the germline ends. The germline gives CDR1 SGHNT, CDR2 YENEEA. The CDR3 sequence is CASSRRSGDTQYF. Written as DNA, the CDR3 is TGTGCCAGCAGCCGAAGATCGGGGGATACGCAGTATTTT. Looking up the rest from reference TRBV11-3 and TRBJ2-3 gives the full variable domain: EAGVVQSPRYKIIEKKQPVAFWCNPISGHNTLYWYLQNLGQGPELLIRYENEEAVDDSQLPKDRFSAERLKGVDSTLKIQPAELGDSAVYLCASSRRSGDTQYFGPGTRLTVL.

The V and J genes are TRBV4-2 and TRBJ2-3; tentative D call: TRBD2 (6 bases). CDR1 is LGHNA and CDR2 is YNFKEQ in the germline V gene. With 1 base removed from V and 2 bases from J, the gap between germline ends came to 10 bases. The CDR3 is 15 amino acids. The CDR3 sequence: CASSQGLVVTDTQYF. As DNA, the CDR3 is TGTGCCAGCAGCCAAGGACTAGTAGTCACAGATACGCAGTATTTT.

The CDR3 spells CASSFTNGITEQFF. The CDR3 coding sequence is TGTGCCAGCAGCTTCACAAACGGCATCACTGAGCAGTTCTTC. The J gene is TRBJ2-1, the V gene TRBV7-8; no firm D call. The CDR3 spans 14 residues. Germline V CDR1 and CDR2: SGHVS, FQNEAQ. Between the trimmed V and J ends, which lost 3 bases and 9 bases, there was a span of 15 bases.

This clone was seen once. The chain is built from TRBV7-2 and TRBJ2-1, with D hard to call. The CDR3 sequence is 13 residues long. V lost 0 bases and J 8 bases, leaving 8 bases between the germline ends. The germline V gene encodes CDR1 SGHTA and CDR2 FQGNSA. The CDR3 nucleotides are TGTGCCAGCAGCTTAGCAGGCGCCCATGAGCAGTTCTTC. Amino acid sequence: CASSLAGAHEQFF.

A note on this clone: Here the CDR3 omits its conserved ending phenylalanine or tryptophan, so a read error is the likely source. Because the CDR3's place on the DNA is in doubt, the DNA is left out and the CDR3 is given as listed by TCRdb. The chain is built from TRBV6-1 and TRBJ1-6; TRBD1, as called in the table, went unchecked against the DNA. The CDR3 is 12 amino acids in total, end residues counted. CDR1 and CDR2 from the germline V gene are MNHNS and SASEGT. Here the CDR3 reads CASSGLDSQYRL.

The chain is built from TRBV7-4 and TRBJ1-1; tentative D call: TRBD1 (5 bases). This CDR3 has 17 amino acids. Trimming pared 5 bases from V and 3 bases from J, leaving 22 bases between. Germline assignment: CDR1 SGHVT and CDR2 SQSDAQ. DNA for the CDR3: TGTGCCAGCAGCAACTATGACGTTGGAGGGACGGACACTGAAGCTTTCTTT. It codes for CASSNYDVGGTDTEAFF.

The chain recombines TRBV7-9 with TRBJ2-6; the D call may be TRBD1 or TRBD2 (6 bases each). The CDR3 loop spans 17 amino acids. CDR1 SEHNR and CDR2 FQNEAQ come from the germline V gene (reference sequence). Trimming left V 2 bases short and J 6 bases short, with 17 bases between. The CDR3 DNA reads as TGTGCCAGCAGCTTAAGATGGGGGGCGCCTGAGGCCAACGTCCTGACTTTC. This sequence encodes CASSLRWGAPEANVLTF.

In nucleotides, the CDR3 is TGTGCCAGTAGACTGGGACAGCCTACAGATACGCAGTATTTT. This codes for CASRLGQPTDTQYF. The chain joins TRBV19 to TRBJ2-3; 7 bases are shared with TRBD1. The length of the CDR3 is 14 residues. Germline assignment: CDR1 LNHDA and CDR2 SQIVND (reference sequence). V trimming: 6 bases; J trimming: 3 bases; junction bases outside the gene matches: 6.

The CDR3 nucleotides read TGCAGCCCTGTGGGTATCGGGGCGAACACTGAAGCTTTCTTT. This codes for CSPVGIGANTEAFF. The V call is TRBV29-1, the J call TRBJ1-1, with a weak D call TRBD1 (5 bases). The germline V gene has CDR1 SQVTM and CDR2 ANQGSEA. With 8 bases removed from V and 1 base from J, the gap between germline ends came to 17 bases. There are 14 residues in the CDR3.

The V and J genes are TRBV25-1 and TRBJ2-3; 11 bases agree with TRBD1. Germline V gene lookup returns CDR1 MGHDK and CDR2 SYGVNS. There are 13 residues in the CDR3. J was trimmed by 3 bases and V by 10 bases; bases with no gene match: 3. The CDR3 region has the DNA TGTGCCACTCGGGACAGGGGGACAGATACGCAGTATTTT. Encoded protein: CATRDRGTDTQYF.

The chain recombines TRBV4-2 with TRBJ1-5; 7 positions agree with TRBD1. The V segment lost 1 base and the J segment 5 bases; nucleotides outside the gene matches: 5. The germline CDR1 and CDR2 sequences are LGHNA and YNFKEQ. This CDR3 is 15 amino acids long. Here the CDR3 DNA reads TGTGCCAGCAGCCAAGGAGGGGGCGAGGATCAGCCCCAGCATTTT. Translating gives CASSQGGGEDQPQHF.

J is TRBJ2-7 and V is TRBV5-5, with a tentative D call TRBD1 (6 bases). V was trimmed by 4 bases and J by 0 bases, leaving 14 bases between them. The CDR3 extends over 15 amino acids. CDR1 and CDR2 from the germline V gene are SGHKS and YYEKEE (reference sequence). The CDR3 protein is CASSAVDRSSYEQYF. The CDR3 DNA is TGTGCCAGCAGCGCCGTTGACAGGAGCTCCTACGAGCAGTACTTC. The complete variable domain, with remaining parts taken from reference TRBV5-5 and TRBJ2-7, reads DAGVTQSPTHLIKTRGQQVTLRCSPISGHKSVSWYQQVLGQGPQFIFQYYEKEERGRGNFPDRFSARQFPNYSSELNVNALLLGDSALYLCASSAVDRSSYEQYFGPGTRLTVT.

The V call is TRBV9, the J call TRBJ2-1; either TRBD1 or TRBD2 may supply D (6 bases each). The CDR3 consists of 17 residues. CDR1 is SGDLS and CDR2 is YYNGEE in the germline V gene. V shed 0 bases and J shed 7 bases, with 20 bases lying between them. CDR3 in DNA: TGTGCCAGCAGCGTAGAAGGGGGGTCGTTTCGGAGGAATGAGCAGTTCTTC. It is translated as CASSVEGGSFRRNEQFF.